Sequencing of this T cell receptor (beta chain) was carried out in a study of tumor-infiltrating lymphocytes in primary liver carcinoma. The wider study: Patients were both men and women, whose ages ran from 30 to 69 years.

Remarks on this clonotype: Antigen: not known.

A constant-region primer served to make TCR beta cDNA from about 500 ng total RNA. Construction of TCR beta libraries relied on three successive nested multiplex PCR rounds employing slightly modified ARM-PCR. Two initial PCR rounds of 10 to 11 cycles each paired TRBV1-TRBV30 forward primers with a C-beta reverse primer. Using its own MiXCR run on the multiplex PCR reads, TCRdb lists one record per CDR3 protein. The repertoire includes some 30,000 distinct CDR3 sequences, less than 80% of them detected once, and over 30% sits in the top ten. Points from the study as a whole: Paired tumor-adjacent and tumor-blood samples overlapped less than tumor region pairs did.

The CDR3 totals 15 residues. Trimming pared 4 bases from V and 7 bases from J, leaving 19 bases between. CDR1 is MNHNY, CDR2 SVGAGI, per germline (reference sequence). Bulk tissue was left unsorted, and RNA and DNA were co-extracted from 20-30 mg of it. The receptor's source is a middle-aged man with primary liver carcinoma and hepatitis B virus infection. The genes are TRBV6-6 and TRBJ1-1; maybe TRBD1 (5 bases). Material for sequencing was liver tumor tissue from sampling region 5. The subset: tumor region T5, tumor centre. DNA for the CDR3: TGTGCCAGCAGTTCACAGACGGGCGGGGGGGGTGAAGCTTTCTTT. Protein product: CASSSQTGGGGEAFF.